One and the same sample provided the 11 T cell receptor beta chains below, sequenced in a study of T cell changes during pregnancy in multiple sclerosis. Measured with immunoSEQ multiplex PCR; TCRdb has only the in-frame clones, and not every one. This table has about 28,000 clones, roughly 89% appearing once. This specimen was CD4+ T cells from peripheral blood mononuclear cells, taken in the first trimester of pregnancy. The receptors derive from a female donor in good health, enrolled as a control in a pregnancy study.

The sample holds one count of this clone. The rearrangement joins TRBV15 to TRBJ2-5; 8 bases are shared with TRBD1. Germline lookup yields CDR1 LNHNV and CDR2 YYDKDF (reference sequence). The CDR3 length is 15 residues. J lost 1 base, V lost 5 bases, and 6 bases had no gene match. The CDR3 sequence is CATSRTGNPQETQYF. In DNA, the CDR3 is TGTGCCACCAGCCGGACAGGGAACCCCCAAGAGACCCAGTACTTC.

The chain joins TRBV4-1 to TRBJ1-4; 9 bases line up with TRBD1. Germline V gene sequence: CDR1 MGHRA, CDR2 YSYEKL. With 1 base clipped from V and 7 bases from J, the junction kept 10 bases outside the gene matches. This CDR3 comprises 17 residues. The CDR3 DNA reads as TGCGCCAGCAGCCAAGGGGACGGGACAGGGTTGGGTGAAAAACTGTTTTTT. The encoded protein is CASSQGDGTGLGEKLFF.

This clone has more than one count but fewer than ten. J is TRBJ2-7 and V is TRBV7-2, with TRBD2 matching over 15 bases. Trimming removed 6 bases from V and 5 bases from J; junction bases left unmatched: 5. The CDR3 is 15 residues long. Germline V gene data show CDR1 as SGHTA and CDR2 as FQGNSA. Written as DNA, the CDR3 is TGTGCCAGCAGAATGGGACTAGCGGGAGGTGACGAGCAGTACTTC. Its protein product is CASRMGLAGGDEQYF.

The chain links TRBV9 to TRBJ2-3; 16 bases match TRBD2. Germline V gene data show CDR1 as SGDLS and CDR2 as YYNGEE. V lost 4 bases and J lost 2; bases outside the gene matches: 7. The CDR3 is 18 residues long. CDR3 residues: CASSMTGTSGRATDTQYF. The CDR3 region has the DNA TGTGCCAGCAGCATGACCGGGACTAGCGGGAGGGCCACAGATACGCAGTATTTT.

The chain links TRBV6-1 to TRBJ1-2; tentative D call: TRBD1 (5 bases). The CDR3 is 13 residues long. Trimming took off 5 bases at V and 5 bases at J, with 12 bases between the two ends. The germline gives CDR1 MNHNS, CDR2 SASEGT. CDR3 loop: CASSRDGGYGYTF. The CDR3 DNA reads TGTGCCAGCAGTCGGGACGGGGGGTATGGCTACACCTTC.

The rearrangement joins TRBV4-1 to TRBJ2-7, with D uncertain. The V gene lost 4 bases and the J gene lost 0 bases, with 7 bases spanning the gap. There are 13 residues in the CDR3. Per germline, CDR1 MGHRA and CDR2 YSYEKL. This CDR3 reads CASSRASSYEQYF. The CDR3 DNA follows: TGCGCCAGCAGCCGTGCCAGCTCCTACGAGCAGTACTTC.

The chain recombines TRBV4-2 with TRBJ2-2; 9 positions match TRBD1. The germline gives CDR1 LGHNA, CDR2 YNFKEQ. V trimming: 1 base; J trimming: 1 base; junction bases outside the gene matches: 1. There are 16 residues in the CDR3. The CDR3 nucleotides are TGTGCCAGCAGCCAAGCGGGACAGGGGAACACCGGGGAGCTGTTTTTT. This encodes CASSQAGQGNTGELFF.

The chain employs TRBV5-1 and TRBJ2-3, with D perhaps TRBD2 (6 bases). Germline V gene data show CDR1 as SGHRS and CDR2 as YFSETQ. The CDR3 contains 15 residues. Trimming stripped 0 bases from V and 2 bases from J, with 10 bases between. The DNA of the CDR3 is TGCGCCAGCAGCTTGGTACTAGCTCCCACAGATACGCAGTATTTT. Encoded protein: CASSLVLAPTDTQYF.

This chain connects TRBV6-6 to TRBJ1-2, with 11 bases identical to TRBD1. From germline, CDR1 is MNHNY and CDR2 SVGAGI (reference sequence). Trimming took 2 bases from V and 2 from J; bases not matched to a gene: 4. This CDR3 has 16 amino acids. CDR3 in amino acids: CASSYGTGGLNYGYTF. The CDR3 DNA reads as TGTGCCAGCAGTTACGGGACAGGGGGTTTAAACTATGGCTACACCTTC.

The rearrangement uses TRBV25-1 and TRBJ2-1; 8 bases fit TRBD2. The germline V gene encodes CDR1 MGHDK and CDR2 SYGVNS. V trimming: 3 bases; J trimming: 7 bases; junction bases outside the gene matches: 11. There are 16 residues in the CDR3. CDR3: CASSEGRGVPRNEQFF. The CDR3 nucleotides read TGTGCCAGCAGTGAGGGGCGGGGGGTTCCTAGGAATGAGCAGTTCTTC.

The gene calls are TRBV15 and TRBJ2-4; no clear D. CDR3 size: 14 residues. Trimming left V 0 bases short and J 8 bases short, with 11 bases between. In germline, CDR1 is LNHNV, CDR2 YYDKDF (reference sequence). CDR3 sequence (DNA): TGTGCCACCAGCAGAGAAAAGTACGGAGACATTCAGTACTTC. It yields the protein CATSREKYGDIQYF. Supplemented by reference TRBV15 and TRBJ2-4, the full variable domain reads DAMVIQNPRYQVTQFGKPVTLSCSQTLNHNVMYWYQQKSSQAPKLLFHYYDKDFNNEADTPDNFQSRRPNTSFCFLDIRSPGLGDTAMYLCATSREKYGDIQYFGAGTRLSVL.